This is a list of T cell receptor beta chains from one sample in a study of long-term antiretroviral therapy in people with HIV. Clones were sequenced by immunoSEQ multiplex PCR, and TCRdb holds only the in-frame ones, with some missing. The table lists tens of thousands of clones, 85% to 95% of them singletons, with about 2.6% in the top ten. The sequencing here drew on unsorted PBMCs, taken around 7.4 years after starting antiretroviral therapy. The source is a man in his fifties or sixties with HIV. The CDR3 runs from the conserved cysteine through the conserved F or W. D genes are given only for firm matches. The size field is filled for only some rows; it gives once, few, many or a size class.

d_call clone_size j_call v_call cdr3_aa cdr3_nt
TRBD1 . TRBJ2-2 TRBV19 CASSIRDRGAGELFF TGTGCCAGTAGTATACGGGACAGGGGGGCTGGGGAGCTGTTTTTT
. . TRBJ1-5 TRBV2 CASSLQGNQPQHF TGTGCCAGCAGCCTACAGGGTAATCAGCCCCAGCATTTT
. . TRBJ2-1 TRBV7-7 CASSLGLRAGEQFF TGTGCCAGCAGCTTAGGCTTGAGGGCCGGTGAGCAGTTCTTC
. . TRBJ2-2 TRBV9 CASSLSANTGELFF TGTGCCAGCAGCCTCAGTGCGAACACCGGGGAGCTGTTTTTT
. once TRBJ2-1 TRBV19 CASSSPRAAVEQFF TGTGCCAGTAGTTCCCCGAGGGCAGCGGTGGAGCAGTTCTTC
TRBD1 . TRBJ1-5 TRBV5-4 CASSPGTGPNQPQHF TGTGCCAGCAGCCCTGGGACAGGGCCCAATCAGCCCCAGCATTTT
. . TRBJ2-7 TRBV5-1 CASSLGAASYEQYF TGCGCCAGCAGCTTGGGTGCTGCCTCCTACGAGCAGTACTTC
TRBD1 . TRBJ2-7 TRBV5-6 CASSLTTGKYEQYF TGTGCCAGCAGCCTAACGACAGGGAAGTACGAGCAGTACTTC
TRBD1 . TRBJ2-7 TRBV5-1 CASSLVPGQGSEQYF TGCGCCAGCAGCTTGGTCCCGGGACAGGGTAGCGAGCAGTACTTC
. . TRBJ2-5 TRBV9 CASSVELADQETQYF TGTGCCAGCAGCGTAGAGCTAGCAGATCAAGAGACCCAGTACTTC
TRBD1 few TRBJ1-2 TRBV7-7 CASSSRDRAQVPYGYTF TGTGCCAGCAGCTCCCGAGACAGGGCCCAGGTACCCTATGGCTACACCTTC
TRBD1 . TRBJ1-1 TRBV5-6 CASSPTGMNTEAFF TGTGCCAGCAGCCCGACAGGGATGAACACTGAAGCTTTCTTT
. once TRBJ1-1 TRBV7-2 CASSSNLVGSDTEAFF TGTGCCAGCAGCTCGAATCTGGTGGGGTCGGACACTGAAGCTTTCTTT
. . TRBJ1-3 TRBV7-9 CASSLGAGRTRSIYF TGTGCCAGCAGCTTAGGAGCAGGAAGAACTAGATCCATATATTTT
TRBD1 . TRBJ2-7 TRBV27 CASSAFLGTVYEQYF TGTGCCAGCAGTGCGTTTCTCGGGACAGTCTACGAGCAGTACTTC
TRBD2 . TRBJ2-2 TRBV10-2 CASTGLAGNTGELFF TGCGCCAGCACCGGACTAGCGGGGAACACCGGGGAGCTGTTTTTT
. . TRBJ2-3 TRBV5-4 CASSTRTSTDTQYF TGTGCCAGCAGCACCCGGACAAGCACAGATACGCAGTATTTT
TRBD2 . TRBJ2-3 TRBV10-1 CASSEFRTSMDTQYF TGCGCCAGCAGTGAATTTCGGACTAGCATGGATACGCAGTATTTT
TRBD1 . TRBJ1-2 TRBV29-1 CSVEDRARTGGIDGYTF TGCAGCGTTGAAGATCGGGCCAGGACAGGGGGTATCGATGGCTACACCTTC
. . TRBJ2-7 TRBV28 CASSLGFSTSYEQYF TGTGCCAGCAGTTTAGGCTTCTCCACCTCCTACGAGCAGTACTTC
TRBD2 . TRBJ2-7 TRBV5-6 CASSALGRGFVYEQYF TGTGCCAGCAGCGCCTTGGGGCGGGGGTTCGTCTACGAGCAGTACTTC
TRBD2 . TRBJ2-3 TRBV5-1 CASSSPPAGGMNTQYF TGCGCCAGCAGCTCCCCTCCCGCGGGGGGAATGAATACGCAGTATTTT
TRBD2 . TRBJ2-3 TRBV28 CASSSLRLAGSTDTQYF TGTGCCAGCAGTTCACTACGACTAGCGGGGAGCACAGATACGCAGTATTTT
. . TRBJ2-3 TRBV21-1 CASRPSGGRGDTQYF TGTGCCAGCAGGCCTAGCGGGGGGCGGGGAGATACGCAGTATTTT
. . TRBJ1-6 TRBV10-2 CASSPLGTVNNSPLHF TGCGCCAGCTCGCCCCTCGGAACAGTCAATAATTCACCCCTCCACTTT
. . TRBJ1-5 TRBV28 CASSQGNEPQHF TGTGCCAGCAGTCAGGGGAATGAGCCCCAGCATTTT
. . TRBJ2-2 TRBV27 CASSTANSAAGELFF TGTGCCAGCAGTACGGCCAATTCGGCGGCCGGGGAGCTGTTTTTT
. . TRBJ2-7 TRBV18 CASSPGSAQYEQYF TGTGCCAGCTCACCAGGGTCAGCACAATACGAGCAGTACTTC
. . TRBJ2-7 TRBV5-1 CASSPTGTSYEQYF TGCGCCAGCAGCCCAACCGGGACCTCCTACGAGCAGTACTTC
. . TRBJ1-5 TRBV10-1 CASSENFYQPQHF TGCGCCAGCAGTGAAAACTTCTATCAGCCCCAGCATTTT
TRBD1 . TRBJ2-1 TRBV29-1 CSVGSPTGGDEQFF TGCAGCGTTGGGTCCCCTACAGGGGGCGATGAGCAGTTCTTC
TRBD1 few TRBJ1-5 TRBV2 CASGDGQAQYSNQPQHF TGTGCCAGCGGCGATGGACAGGCGCAATATAGCAATCAGCCCCAGCATTTT
. . TRBJ1-1 TRBV7-2 CASSLGVTVNTEAFF TGTGCCAGCAGCTTAGGTGTGACGGTGAACACTGAAGCTTTCTTT
. . TRBJ1-1 TRBV10-1 CASSSTHTGNTEAFF TGCGCCAGCAGTAGTACACACACTGGGAACACTGAAGCTTTCTTT
. . TRBJ1-4 TRBV5-1 CASSGAGATNEKLFF TGCGCCAGCAGCGGGGCAGGGGCAACTAATGAAAAACTGTTTTTT
TRBD2 . TRBJ2-7 TRBV11-2 CASSSGQRGGYEQYF TGTGCCAGCAGCTCCGGGCAGCGGGGGGGCTACGAGCAGTACTTC
. . TRBJ2-7 TRBV4-3 CASSQEQHNSYEQYF TGCGCCAGCAGCCAAGAACAGCACAATTCCTACGAGCAGTACTTC
. . TRBJ2-7 TRBV7-2 CASSLDMGNYEQYF TGTGCCAGCAGCTTAGATATGGGCAACTACGAGCAGTACTTC
TRBD1 . TRBJ2-7 TRBV6-5 CASGRGGQAEQYF TGTGCCAGCGGGAGAGGGGGCCAAGCCGAGCAGTACTTC
TRBD1 . TRBJ2-7 TRBV4-1 CASSPLPGQGSYEQYF TGCGCCAGCAGCCCTCTTCCGGGACAGGGATCCTACGAGCAGTACTTC
. . TRBJ1-2 TRBV7-2 CASSATDDDGYTF TGTGCCAGCAGCGCGACTGACGATGATGGCTACACCTTC
. . TRBJ2-7 TRBV2 CASNGRGEQYF TGTGCCAGCAACGGAAGGGGCGAGCAGTACTTC
. once TRBJ2-3 TRBV5-4 CASSSNRAPTDTQYF TGTGCCAGCAGCTCCAACAGGGCTCCCACAGATACGCAGTATTTT
. . TRBJ2-7 TRBV6-5 CASRKTYEQYF TGTGCCAGCAGGAAGACCTACGAGCAGTACTTC
TRBD1 . TRBJ1-2 TRBV7-9 CASSPRQGSDGYTF TGTGCCAGCAGCCCTAGACAGGGCTCGGATGGCTACACCTTC
TRBD1 . TRBJ2-7 TRBV11-1 CASSPKGQARGGEQYF TGTGCCAGCAGCCCCAAGGGACAGGCCCGCGGTGGCGAGCAGTACTTC